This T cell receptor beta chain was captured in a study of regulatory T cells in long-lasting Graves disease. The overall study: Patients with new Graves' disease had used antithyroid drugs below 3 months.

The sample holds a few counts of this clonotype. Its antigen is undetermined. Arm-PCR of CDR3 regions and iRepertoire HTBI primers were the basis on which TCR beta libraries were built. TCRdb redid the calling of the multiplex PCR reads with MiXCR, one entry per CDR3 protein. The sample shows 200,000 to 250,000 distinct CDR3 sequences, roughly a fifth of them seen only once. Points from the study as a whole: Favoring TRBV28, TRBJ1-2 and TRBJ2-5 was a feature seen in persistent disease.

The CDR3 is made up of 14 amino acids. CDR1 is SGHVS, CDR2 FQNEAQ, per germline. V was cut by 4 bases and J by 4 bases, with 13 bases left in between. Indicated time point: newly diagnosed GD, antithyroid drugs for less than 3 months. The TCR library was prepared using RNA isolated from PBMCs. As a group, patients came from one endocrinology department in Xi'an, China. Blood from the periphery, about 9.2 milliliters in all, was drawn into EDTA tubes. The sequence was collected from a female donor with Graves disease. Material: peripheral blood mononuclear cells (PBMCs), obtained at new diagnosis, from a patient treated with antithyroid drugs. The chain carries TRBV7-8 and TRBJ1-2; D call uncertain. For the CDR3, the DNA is TGTGCCAGCAGCTCCTCCCATGGTGGCTATGGCTACACCTTC. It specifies CASSSSHGGYGYTF.